This T cell receptor (beta chain) was observed in a study of blood T cell repertoires in COVID-19. Germline lookup yields CDR1 SGHTA and CDR2 FQGNSA. This CDR3 has 15 amino acids. Trimming at V came to 1 base and at J to 3 bases, leaving 4 bases not matched to a gene. Data came from immunoSEQ multiplex PCR; TCRdb stores just in-frame clones and leaves some out. The sample records about 210,000 clones, around 86% being singletons. The sequence derives from a woman aged 50 to 60 with acute COVID-19. The specimen sequenced was PBMCs or T cells enriched from blood (not recorded which). This chain connects TRBV7-2 to TRBJ2-5; 8 positions match TRBD2. In DNA form, the CDR3 reads TGTGCCAGCAGCTTAGAGTTCGGGGGGGAAGAGACCCAGTACTTC. Translated, it gives CASSLEFGGEETQYF. The full variable domain, completed using reference TRBV7-2 and TRBJ2-5, is GAGVSQSPSNKVTEKGKDVELRCDPISGHTALYWYRQSLGQGLEFLIYFQGNSAPDKSGLPSDRFSAERTGGSVSTLTIQRTQQEDSAVYLCASSLEFGGEETQYFGPGTRLLVL.